A selection of T cell receptor beta chains follows, all from one sample in a study of T cell responses to AZD1222 COVID-19 vaccine. Only in-frame clones appear in the TCRdb table, and some are missing; sequencing was by immunoSEQ multiplex PCR. The sample shows 160,000 or so clones, 85% to 90% of them seen only once. The material sequenced was peripheral blood, taken on day 0 of AZD1222 vaccination. These receptors were collected from an adult in good health. Both conserved end residues are part of each CDR3. A D gene is named only where the DNA matches it firmly. Clone size is shown for a subset of rows, as once, few, many or a class of expanded clone.

TRBV19,TRBJ2-5,TRBD1,NA,CASSITGGETQYF,TGTGCCAGTAGTATAACAGGGGGAGAGACCCAGTACTTC
TRBV9,TRBJ2-1,NA,NA,CASSSRASDEQFF,TGTGCCAGCAGCTCGAGGGCTAGCGATGAGCAGTTCTTC
TRBV10-3,TRBJ2-6,NA,NA,CAISEVGPGANVLTF,TGTGCCATCAGTGAAGTAGGGCCCGGGGCCAACGTCCTGACTTTC
TRBV27,TRBJ2-7,NA,NA,CASSFGPASNSYEQYF,TGTGCCAGCAGTTTTGGCCCGGCTTCGAACTCCTACGAGCAGTACTTC
TRBV6-5,TRBJ1-3,NA,NA,CASSYSRGATGNTIYF,TGTGCCAGCAGTTACTCGAGGGGGGCGACTGGAAACACCATATATTTT
TRBV6-5,TRBJ2-7,NA,NA,CASSYIRMAGSYEQYF,TGTGCCAGCAGTTACATCAGGATGGCGGGATCCTACGAGCAGTACTTC
TRBV7-3,TRBJ1-6,TRBD1,few,CASSSEGAYSPLHF,TGTGCCAGCAGCTCCGAGGGGGCATATTCACCCCTCCACTTT
TRBV28,TRBJ1-2,NA,once,CASSFRDANPRYGYTF,TGTGCCAGCAGTTTCAGGGACGCTAATCCTCGCTATGGCTACACCTTC
TRBV2,TRBJ1-6,TRBD1,NA,CASRGQGQNSPLHF,TGTGCCAGCAGAGGACAGGGTCAAAATTCACCCCTCCACTTT
TRBV10-2,TRBJ1-1,NA,NA,CASSVRGWDEAFF,TGCGCCAGCAGTGTACGGGGGTGGGATGAAGCTTTCTTT
TRBV11-2,TRBJ2-3,NA,NA,CASSLAQTTDTQYF,TGTGCCAGCAGCTTAGCACAGACCACAGATACGCAGTATTTT
TRBV28,TRBJ1-2,TRBD1,once,CASRPNRGQAYGYTF,TGTGCCAGCAGACCGAACAGGGGGCAAGCGTATGGCTACACCTTC
TRBV9,TRBJ1-4,NA,NA,CASSVGEGTNEKLFF,TGTGCCAGCAGCGTAGGGGAAGGAACTAATGAAAAACTGTTTTTT
TRBV2,TRBJ1-5,TRBD1,NA,CASSPRTGPNQPQHF,TGTGCCAGCAGTCCTAGGACAGGGCCCAATCAGCCCCAGCATTTT
TRBV28,TRBJ2-1,NA,NA,CASSLPGTSNEQFF,TGTGCCAGCAGTTTGCCCGGGACAAGCAATGAGCAGTTCTTC
TRBV5-1,TRBJ1-4,NA,once,CASSLESTNEKLFF,TGCGCCAGCAGCTTGGAATCAACTAATGAAAAACTGTTTTTT
TRBV25-1,TRBJ1-1,NA,NA,CASMGAGNTEAFF,TGTGCCAGCATGGGGGCCGGAAACACTGAAGCTTTCTTT
TRBV6-2/TRBV6-3,TRBJ1-1,NA,NA,CASSYSSRVTEAFF,TGTGCCAGCAGTTACTCCTCCAGGGTTACTGAAGCTTTCTTT
TRBV28,TRBJ2-1,TRBD2,NA,CASSTGTSNEQFF,TGTGCCAGCAGCACCGGGACTAGCAATGAGCAGTTCTTC
TRBV28,TRBJ1-1,TRBD1,NA,CASSLTGVAEAFF,TGTGCCAGCAGTTTGACAGGGGTAGCTGAAGCTTTCTTT
TRBV7-9,TRBJ2-5,NA,NA,CASSFTGSPGETQYF,TGTGCCAGCAGTTTTACAGGTTCCCCCGGCGAGACCCAGTACTTC
TRBV18,TRBJ2-2,TRBD1,NA,CASSPGQGRAGELFF,TGTGCCAGCTCACCTGGACAGGGGCGAGCCGGGGAGCTGTTTTTT
TRBV7-3,TRBJ1-1,NA,NA,CASSPRGGGNTEAFF,TGTGCCAGCAGCCCCCGGGGAGGGGGGAACACTGAAGCTTTCTTT
TRBV7-2,TRBJ2-3,NA,once,CASSSGGHRTDTQYF,TGTGCCAGCAGCTCCGGGGGCCACCGCACAGATACGCAGTATTTT
TRBV7-9,TRBJ2-1,TRBD1,NA,CASSSGDRVNNEQFF,TGTGCCAGCAGCTCGGGGGACAGGGTTAACAATGAGCAGTTCTTC